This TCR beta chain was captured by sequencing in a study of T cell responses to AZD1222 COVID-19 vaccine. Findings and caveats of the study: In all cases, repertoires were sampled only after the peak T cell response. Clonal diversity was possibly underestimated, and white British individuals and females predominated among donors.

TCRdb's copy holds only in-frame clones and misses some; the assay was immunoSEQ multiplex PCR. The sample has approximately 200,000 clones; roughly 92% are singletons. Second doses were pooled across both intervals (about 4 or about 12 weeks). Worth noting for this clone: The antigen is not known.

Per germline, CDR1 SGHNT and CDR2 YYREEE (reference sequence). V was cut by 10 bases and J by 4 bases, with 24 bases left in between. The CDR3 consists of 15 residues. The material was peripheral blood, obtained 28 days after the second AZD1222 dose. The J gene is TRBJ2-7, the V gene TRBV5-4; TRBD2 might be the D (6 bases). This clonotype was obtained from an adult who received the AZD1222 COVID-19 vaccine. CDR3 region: CAGAGMGTEGYEQYF. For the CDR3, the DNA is TGTGCCGGGGCAGGGATGGGTACGGAGGGGTACGAGCAGTACTTC.